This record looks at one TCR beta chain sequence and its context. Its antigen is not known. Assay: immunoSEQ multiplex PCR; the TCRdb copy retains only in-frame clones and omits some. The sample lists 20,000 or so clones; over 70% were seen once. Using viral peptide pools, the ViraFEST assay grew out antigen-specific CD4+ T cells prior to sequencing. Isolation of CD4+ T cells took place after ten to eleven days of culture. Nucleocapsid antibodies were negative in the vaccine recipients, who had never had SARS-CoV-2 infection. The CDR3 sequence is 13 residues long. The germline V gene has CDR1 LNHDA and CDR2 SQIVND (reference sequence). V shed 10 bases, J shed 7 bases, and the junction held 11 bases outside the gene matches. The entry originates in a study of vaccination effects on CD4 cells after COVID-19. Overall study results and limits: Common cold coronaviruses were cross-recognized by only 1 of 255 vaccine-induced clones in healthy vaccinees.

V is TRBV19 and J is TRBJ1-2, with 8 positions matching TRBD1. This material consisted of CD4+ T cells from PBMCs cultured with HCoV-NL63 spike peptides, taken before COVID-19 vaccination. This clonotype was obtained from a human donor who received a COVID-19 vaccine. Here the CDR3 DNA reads TGTGCCAAGGGTTTCGGGACAGGCTGTGGCTACACCTTC. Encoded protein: CAKGFGTGCGYTF.